Listed below are T cell receptor beta chains from one sample, sequenced in a study of blood T cell repertoires in COVID-19. This table comes from immunoSEQ multiplex PCR, and its TCRdb copy is limited to in-frame clones, with some not included. The repertoire holds about 68,000 clones, with 80% to 90% as singletons. Input material: peripheral blood. Receptors were obtained from a man aged 45-65 years with active COVID-19. The CDR3 runs from the conserved cysteine through the conserved F or W. The D gene is left open where the match is weak. Only part of the rows carry a size: once, few, many, or a class if the clone is expanded.

j_gene,d_gene,v_gene,abundance,CDR3nt,CDR3aa
TRBJ2-7,TRBD2,TRBV2,once,TGTGCCAGCAGTGAAGGTCTAGCGGGTATCCCCTACGAGCAGTACTTC,CASSEGLAGIPYEQYF
TRBJ2-7,.,TRBV14,.,TGTGCCAGCAGCCAAGTCGGACAGAGCACCTACGAGCAGTACTTC,CASSQVGQSTYEQYF
TRBJ2-7,.,TRBV13,once,TGTGCCAGCAGCATTTCCCGGGACGGAGGGCCCTACGAGCAGTACTTC,CASSISRDGGPYEQYF
TRBJ1-1,.,TRBV3-1/TRBV3-2,.,TGTGCCAGCAGCCAGAGAGACAGGTTTACTGAAGCTTTCTTT,CASSQRDRFTEAFF
TRBJ1-1,.,TRBV7-9,.,TGTGCCAGCAGCTTAGGAGGGATGAACACTGAAGCTTTCTTT,CASSLGGMNTEAFF
TRBJ1-5,.,TRBV24-1,.,TGTGCCACCAGTGAGGGGGGAGAGGGCAATCAGCCCCAGCATTTT,CATSEGGEGNQPQHF
TRBJ2-5,TRBD2,TRBV9,few,TGTGCCAGCAGCGGTGGACTAGCCTCGGAGACCCAGTACTTC,CASSGGLASETQYF
TRBJ1-3,.,TRBV11-2,.,TGTGCCAGCAGCCCCACAGGAAACACCATATATTTT,CASSPTGNTIYF
TRBJ1-2,TRBD1,TRBV5-6,.,TGTGCCAGCATCCTCCGGACAGGGGGCCGTGGCTACACCTTC,CASILRTGGRGYTF
TRBJ2-1,.,TRBV7-8,.,TGTGCCAGCAGCCGCGACTACTACAATGAGCAGTTCTTC,CASSRDYYNEQFF
TRBJ2-2,TRBD1,TRBV5-1,.,TGCGCCAGCAGCTCCATCCGACAGGGAAAGAGCGGGGAGCTGTTTTTT,CASSSIRQGKSGELFF
TRBJ2-2,TRBD1,TRBV30,.,TGTGCCTGCAGGGGGAATTTTCGCGCAGGGGAGCTGTTTTTT,CACRGNFRAGELFF
TRBJ2-3,TRBD1,TRBV28,.,TGTGCCAGCGGAGGACAGGGTTTTAGGACAGATACGCAGTATTTT,CASGGQGFRTDTQYF
TRBJ1-2,.,TRBV29-1,.,TGCAGCGTTGAATCGGGGAACTATGGCTACACCTTC,CSVESGNYGYTF
TRBJ2-7,.,TRBV14,.,TGTGCCAGCAGTCGGGGGGCCGGCGAGCAGTACTTC,CASSRGAGEQYF